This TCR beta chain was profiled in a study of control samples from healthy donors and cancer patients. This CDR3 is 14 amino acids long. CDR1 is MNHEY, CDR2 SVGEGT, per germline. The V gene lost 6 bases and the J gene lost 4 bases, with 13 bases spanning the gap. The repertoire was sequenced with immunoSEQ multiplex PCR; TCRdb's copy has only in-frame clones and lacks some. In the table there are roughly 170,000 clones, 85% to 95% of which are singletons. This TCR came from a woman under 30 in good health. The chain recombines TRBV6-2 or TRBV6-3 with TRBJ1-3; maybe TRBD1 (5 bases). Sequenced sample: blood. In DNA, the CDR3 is TGTGCCAGCAGCCGAGGGACCAAAGGAAACACCATATATTTT. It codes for CASSRGTKGNTIYF.